Below, 25 T cell receptor beta chains from the same sample are listed, as sequenced in a study of blood T cell repertoires in COVID-19 (dated by TCRdb to the early 2020s). Library preparation was by the immunoSEQ multiplex PCR assay. TCRdb holds this immuneACCESS table with in-frame rearrangements only. Some clones are missing; in checked studies, unresolved V genes explain under half, and the rest has no known cause. In all, the sample holds about 320,000 clones, and about 92% of those were seen once. Jointly, the top ten make up 2.6% of the sample. Sequenced: PBMCs or T cells enriched from blood (not recorded which). The receptor set was obtained from a man aged 60 to 75 who had recovered from COVID-19.

The chain joins TRBV7-2 to TRBJ2-1; 10 bases align to TRBD1. V lost 5 bases, J lost 5 bases, and 6 bases stayed unmatched. CDR3 length: 15 amino acids. Germline V gene sequence: CDR1 SGHTA, CDR2 FQGNSA. The CDR3 here is CASSIRTGGNNEQFF. As DNA, the CDR3 is TGTGCCAGCAGCATCCGGACAGGGGGGAACAATGAGCAGTTCTTC.

This clone appeared once. The rearrangement uses TRBV18 and TRBJ2-3; 8 bases are a match to TRBD2. CDR3 length: 16 residues. Germline lookup yields CDR1 KGHSH and CDR2 LQKENI. V gave up 1 base and J gave up 2 bases; unmatched junction bases: 5. CDR3 nucleotide sequence: TGTGCCAGCTCACCACTTTCGGGACTAGTCACAGATACGCAGTATTTT. Translated: CASSPLSGLVTDTQYF.

The chain couples TRBV10-3 to TRBJ2-1; 9 bases match TRBD2. CDR1 is ENHRY and CDR2 is SYGVKD in the germline V gene. The ends lost 6 bases at V and 8 bases at J; junction bases unmatched: 8. The CDR3 runs 14 residues. For the CDR3, the DNA is TGTGCCATCAGCATAGCGGGAGTAAGGGATGAGCAGTTCTTC. Its protein is CAISIAGVRDEQFF.

This chain uses TRBV4-1 with TRBJ1-5, with D unclear. The germline V gene has CDR1 MGHRA and CDR2 YSYEKL. The CDR3 contains 15 residues. V was shortened by 1 base and J by 6 bases, with 13 bases between the two germline ends. Here the CDR3 DNA reads TGCGCCAGCAGCCAAGGAGTCGGTATCGGTCAGCCCCAGCATTTT. Its translation: CASSQGVGIGQPQHF.

The rearrangement links TRBV6-5 to TRBJ2-3, with D unclear. Germline assignment: CDR1 MNHEY and CDR2 SVGAGI. V dropped 2 bases and J dropped 1 base, with 10 bases sitting between them. CDR3 length: 15 residues. CDR3 DNA: TGTGCCAGCAGTTACGCAGACTGGGGCACAGATACGCAGTATTTT. It specifies CASSYADWGTDTQYF.

The chain uses TRBV6-5 and TRBJ2-3; D remains ambiguous. Germline assignment: CDR1 MNHEY and CDR2 SVGAGI. Trimming shortened V by 0 bases and J by 4 bases, and 8 bases separated the two germline ends. The CDR3 sequence is 14 residues long. The CDR3 DNA sequence: TGTGCCAGCAGTTACTCGTACTCCTCAGATACGCAGTATTTT. It codes for CASSYSYSSDTQYF.

This rearrangement joins TRBV19 to TRBJ1-1; D is perhaps TRBD1 (6 bases). CDR1 and CDR2 (germline): LNHDA, SQIVND (reference sequence). There are 15 residues in the CDR3. The V and J ends lost 2 bases and 8 bases respectively, with 18 bases between them. The CDR3 is CASSIWNAGAIEAFF. Here the CDR3 DNA reads TGTGCCAGTAGTATATGGAACGCAGGGGCCATCGAAGCTTTCTTT.

The gene calls are TRBV11-3 and TRBJ2-3; D is perhaps TRBD2 (5 bases). In germline, CDR1 is SGHNT, CDR2 YENEEA. V gave up 5 bases and J gave up 3 bases, with 18 bases separating them. The CDR3 spans 16 residues. The CDR3 DNA reads as TGTGCCAGCAGCCACTCGCGGGCCCGTGAGACAGATACGCAGTATTTT. Encoded protein: CASSHSRARETDTQYF.

The V call is TRBV20-1, the J call TRBJ2-7; D not certain. Trimming removed 6 bases at V and 5 bases at J, with 8 bases between. The CDR3 sequence is 10 residues long. Per germline, CDR1 DFQATT and CDR2 SNEGSKA (reference sequence). For the CDR3, the DNA is TGCAGTGCGCAGTTTCACGAGCAGTACTTC. This gives the protein CSAQFHEQYF.

This chain links TRBV3-1 (or the pseudogene TRBV3-2) with TRBJ2-1, with 12 nucleotides matching TRBD2. Germline-derived CDR1 and CDR2 are LGHDT and YNNKEL (reference sequence). The J segment lost 6 bases and the V segment lost 4 bases, leaving 4 bases of the junction unmatched. The CDR3 contains 15 residues. CDR3 nucleotides: TGTGCCAGCAGCCCCGGACTAGCGGGACGCAATGAGCAGTTCTTC. Its translation is CASSPGLAGRNEQFF.

This sequence joins TRBV30 and TRBJ2-6; D remains ambiguous. The germline CDR1 and CDR2 sequences are GTSNPN and SVGIG (reference sequence). Trimming removed 3 bases at V and 0 bases at J, with 3 bases between. The CDR3 is made up of 13 amino acids. In DNA form, the CDR3 reads TGTGCCTGGAGGTACTCTGGGGCCAACGTCCTGACTTTC. It is translated as CAWRYSGANVLTF.

V gene TRBV9 combines with J gene TRBJ2-3; 8 nucleotides match TRBD2. CDR3 length: 16 amino acids. Trimming took 0 bases from V and 2 from J; bases not matched to a gene: 5. Germline V gives CDR1 SGDLS, CDR2 YYNGEE. CDR3 coding DNA: TGTGCCAGCAGCGTAGCTGTAGCGGGGACCACAGATACGCAGTATTTT. This gives the protein CASSVAVAGTTDTQYF.

This chain uses TRBV2 with TRBJ1-5; D gene uncertain. Germline assignment: CDR1 SNHLY and CDR2 FYNNEI. The V and J ends lost 6 bases and 2 bases respectively, with 14 bases between them. The CDR3 totals 15 residues. CDR3 sequence (DNA): TGTGCCAGCAGCAAAGAGGGTGTGGGCAATCAGCCCCAGCATTTT. It specifies CASSKEGVGNQPQHF.

The J gene is TRBJ2-3, the V gene TRBV10-3, with 12 bases aligning to TRBD2. Germline V CDR1 and CDR2: ENHRY, SYGVKD. The trim removed 4 bases at V and 5 bases at J, leaving 4 bases unmatched. This CDR3 comprises 15 residues. In DNA form, the CDR3 reads TGTGCCATCAGTGGGCTAGCGGGGGGGCGAGATACGCAGTATTTT. Amino acid sequence: CAISGLAGGRDTQYF.

The chain carries TRBV25-1 and TRBJ2-7; 8 nucleotides match TRBD2. The V gene end was trimmed by 6 bases and the J gene end by 4 bases; junction bases not matched to a gene: 5. Germline V gene data show CDR1 as MGHDK and CDR2 as SYGVNS. This CDR3 contains 13 residues. In DNA, the CDR3 is TGTGCCAGCAGACTAGCGGCCTCGTACGAGCAGTACTTC. It specifies CASRLAASYEQYF.

The chain is built from TRBV7-3 and TRBJ2-7; 11 bases agree with TRBD2. The germline CDR1 and CDR2 sequences are SGHTA and FQGTGA. Trimming at V came to 1 base and at J to 4 bases, leaving 21 bases not matched to a gene. The CDR3 loop spans 21 amino acids. CDR3 DNA sequence: TGTGCCAGCAGCTTAAGTAGTCTAGCGGGGGGTAGCGAGGTGGAGGTGTACGAGCAGTACTTC. It translates to CASSLSSLAGGSEVEVYEQYF.

The rearrangement joins TRBV24-1 to TRBJ1-5; 8 bases line up with TRBD1. Germline lookup yields CDR1 KGHDR and CDR2 SFDVKD. Trimming took 4 bases from V and 6 from J; bases not matched to a gene: 10. The CDR3 covers 16 residues. CDR3: CATSDRDRGGPQPQHF. The CDR3 DNA reads TGTGCCACCAGTGACCGCGACAGGGGAGGACCTCAGCCCCAGCATTTT.

This sequence joins TRBV3-1 (or the pseudogene TRBV3-2) and TRBJ1-4; possibly TRBD1 for D (6 bases). Trimming took off 4 bases at V and 8 bases at J, with 14 bases between the two ends. The CDR3 covers 14 residues. Germline CDR1 and CDR2: LGHDT and YNNKEL (reference sequence). DNA of the CDR3: TGTGCCAGCAGCCCGACCGGGACAAAAGAAAAACTGTTTTTT. Encoded protein: CASSPTGTKEKLFF.

The V call is TRBV7-8, the J call TRBJ2-5, with D possibly matching TRBD1 (6 bases). V was cut by 5 bases and J by 4 bases, with 11 bases left in between. This CDR3 spans 13 amino acids. Germline V gives CDR1 SGHVS, CDR2 FQNEAQ. The CDR3 reads CASSATGRETQYF. The CDR3 nucleotides read TGTGCCAGCAGCGCCACAGGGAGAGAGACCCAGTACTTC.

This sequence joins TRBV7-9 and TRBJ1-1, with 9 nucleotides matching TRBD1. V lost 3 bases, J lost 1 base, and 3 bases stayed unmatched. The CDR3 extends over 15 amino acids. The germline CDR1 and CDR2 sequences are SEHNR and FQNEAQ (reference sequence). The CDR3 DNA is TGTGCCAGCAGCTTCCCGGACAGGGGGAACACTGAAGCTTTCTTT. It is translated as CASSFPDRGNTEAFF.

This chain connects TRBV18 to TRBJ1-6, with TRBD1 identical over 9 bases. V lost 6 bases to trimming and J lost 10 bases; unmatched junction nucleotides: 10. The CDR3 covers 15 residues. Germline V gene sequence: CDR1 KGHSH, CDR2 LQKENI. The CDR3 protein is CASSQLRTGDSPLHF. Here the CDR3 DNA reads TGTGCCAGCTCCCAGTTGAGGACAGGGGACTCACCCCTCCACTTT.

The rearrangement joins TRBV7-2 to TRBJ2-5, with 8 positions matching TRBD1. The length of the CDR3 is 13 residues. The V gene's germline CDR1 is SGHTA and CDR2 FQGNSA. J lost 4 bases, V lost 6 bases, and 4 bases had no gene match. CDR3 amino acids: CASSRGQGETQYF. The DNA of the CDR3 is TGTGCCAGCAGTCGAGGACAGGGAGAGACCCAGTACTTC.

The rearrangement links TRBV11-3 to TRBJ2-1; TRBD2 agrees at 7 bases. CDR3 length equals 13 residues. The trim removed 1 base at V and 10 bases at J, leaving 4 bases unmatched. Per germline, CDR1 SGHNT and CDR2 YENEEA. The CDR3 nucleotides are TGTGCCAGCAGCTTAGGGGACTACAGCGAGCAGTTCTTC. Translating it yields CASSLGDYSEQFF.

The chain uses TRBV5-1 and TRBJ2-7; tentatively, D is TRBD1 (6 bases). CDR3 length: 15 amino acids. V lost 3 bases and J 2 bases, leaving 15 bases between the germline ends. Germline-derived CDR1 and CDR2 are SGHRS and YFSETQ. CDR3 sequence reads: CASSYGKTGTYEQYF. CDR3 DNA: TGCGCCAGCAGCTACGGTAAGACAGGAACCTACGAGCAGTACTTC.

This chain uses TRBV25-1 with TRBJ2-3; 9 bases are shared with TRBD1. There are 17 residues in the CDR3. Losses at the gene ends were 4 bases for V and 4 bases for J; bases not matched to a gene: 12. Germline assignment: CDR1 MGHDK and CDR2 SYGVNS. The CDR3 region has the DNA TGTGCCAGCAGTGCCCCAACCGGGACAGGGACCCCAGATACGCAGTATTTT. Translation: CASSAPTGTGTPDTQYF.